This T cell receptor (beta chain) was captured by sequencing in a study of T-cell reconstitution after alpha-beta-depleted transplantation in children. Study-wide results and limits: The study reportedly traced alpha-beta T cells about two months after transplant to several hundred expanded graft clones. Some patients owed their high day-60 TCRbeta diversity to surviving recipient T cells and thymic progenitors. At the one-year point after transplant, T-cell counts and TCRbeta diversity were found to come mostly from T cells that had been newly produced.

Concerning this clonotype: Antigen: not known.

Using unique molecular identifiers, the investigators prepared the TCRbeta library. One entry per CDR3 protein, called by TCRdb with MiXCR from the PCR reads. The profile covers around 370,000 distinct CDR3 sequences, with 15% to 20% appearing a single time and roughly 41% taken by the ten largest. V shed 10 bases and J shed 2 bases, with 15 bases lying between them. CDR1 ENHRY and CDR2 SYGVKD come from the germline V gene. The CDR3 has 14 residues. The TCR comes from a male patient aged 2 to 9 who had a stem cell transplant for acute lymphoblastic leukemia, so the T cells may come from the graft donor. The chain links TRBV10-3 to TRBJ1-3, with TRBD1 as a possible D gene (5 bases). Material: PBMCs, mostly from graft donor cells, obtained 360 days after TCRalphabeta/CD19-depleted stem cell transplant. DNA of the CDR3: TGTGCCAGCCGACTAGCAGGGACTGGAAACACCATATATTTT. This sequence encodes CASRLAGTGNTIYF.